Listed here is a single TCR beta chain. The data stem from a study of blood T cell repertoires in COVID-19. Across the whole study: Acute and convalescent COVID-19 specimens originated in the United States, Italy and Spain. From T cells, B-cell-depleted T cells, or PBMCs came the material, which was cDNA or gDNA.

The length of the CDR3 is 13 residues. Unmatched junction bases numbered 6, after V lost 6 bases and J lost 11 bases. Germline assignment: CDR1 SNHLY and CDR2 FYNNEI. Original data processing: Using reference gene primer amplification, nucleated cell counts were estimated. Libraries were prepared by immunoSEQ multiplex PCR; TCRdb keeps only in-frame clonotypes and omits some of them. V and J calls and clone size are copied from that table; D and trimming were computed from the DNA. The sample holds 35,000 to 45,000 clones, approximately 90% seen once. Material for sequencing was peripheral blood. The receptor was derived from a man between 65 and 85 years old with acute or convalescent COVID-19. V gene TRBV2 combines with J gene TRBJ2-1, with TRBD1 matching over 11 bases. CDR3 nucleotide sequence: TGTGCCAGCAGGGACAGGGGGCTAGACCAGCAGTTCTTC. Its translation: CASRDRGLDQQFF.